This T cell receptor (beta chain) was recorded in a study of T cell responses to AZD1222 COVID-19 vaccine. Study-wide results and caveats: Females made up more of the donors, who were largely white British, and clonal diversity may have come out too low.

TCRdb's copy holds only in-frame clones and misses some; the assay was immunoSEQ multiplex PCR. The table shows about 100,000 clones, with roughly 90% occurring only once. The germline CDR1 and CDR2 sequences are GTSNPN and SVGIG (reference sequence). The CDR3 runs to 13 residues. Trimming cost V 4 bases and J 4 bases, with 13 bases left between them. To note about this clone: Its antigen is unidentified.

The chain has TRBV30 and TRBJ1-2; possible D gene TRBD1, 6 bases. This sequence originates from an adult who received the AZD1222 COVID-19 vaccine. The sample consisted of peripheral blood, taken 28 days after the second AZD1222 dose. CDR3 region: CAWTPGEVYGYTF. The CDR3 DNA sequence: TGTGCCTGGACCCCAGGGGAGGTCTATGGCTACACCTTC.